This paragraph reports one TCR beta chain. This entry comes from a study of identical twins. The CDR3 sequence is 15 residues long. The germline CDR1 and CDR2 sequences are MDHEN and SYDVKM. V was pared by 4 bases and J by 4 bases, with 17 bases between. Each CDR3 protein gets one entry after TCRdb re-called the 5' RACE reads with MiXCR. This table has over 250,000 distinct CDR3 sequences, 9.5% appearing once. The same data also contributed to another study, on yellow fever vaccine responses in identical twins.

The clonotype was recovered from a young woman in good health. Material for sequencing was CD8+ T cells sorted from blood. The J gene is TRBJ2-7, the V gene TRBV28, with TRBD2 as a possible D gene (6 bases). CDR3 residues: CASSSQRGKRYEQYF. For the CDR3, the DNA is TGTGCCAGCAGTTCCCAACGCGGGAAGCGTTACGAGCAGTACTTC.